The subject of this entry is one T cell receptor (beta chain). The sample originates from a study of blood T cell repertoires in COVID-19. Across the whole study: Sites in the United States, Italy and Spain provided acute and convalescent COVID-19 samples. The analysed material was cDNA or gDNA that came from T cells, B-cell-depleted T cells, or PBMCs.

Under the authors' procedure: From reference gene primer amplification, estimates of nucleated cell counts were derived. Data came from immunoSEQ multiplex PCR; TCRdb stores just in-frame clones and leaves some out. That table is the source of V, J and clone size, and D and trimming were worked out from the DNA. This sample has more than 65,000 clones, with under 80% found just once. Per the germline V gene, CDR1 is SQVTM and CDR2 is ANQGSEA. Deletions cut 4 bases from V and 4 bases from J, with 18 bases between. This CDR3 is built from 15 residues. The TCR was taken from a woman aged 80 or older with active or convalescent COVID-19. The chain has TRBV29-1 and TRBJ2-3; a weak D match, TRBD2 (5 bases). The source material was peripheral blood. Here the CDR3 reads CSVAPGRVSADTQYF. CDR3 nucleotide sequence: TGCAGCGTTGCCCCCGGGCGGGTTTCGGCAGATACGCAGTATTTT.